The 9 T cell receptor beta chains given below trace back to one sample, sequenced in a study of T cell responses to AZD1222 COVID-19 vaccine. Profiling relied on immunoSEQ multiplex PCR, and the TCRdb table lists in-frame clones only, not all of them. The sample yields about 85,000 clones, approximately 85% seen once. The specimen was peripheral blood, collected on day 0 of AZD1222 vaccination. The receptor set was obtained from an adult in good health.

In this sample, this clone turned up a few times. The gene calls are TRBV19 and TRBJ2-1; D is perhaps TRBD2 (5 bases). CDR3 length: 16 amino acids. The germline V and J ends were trimmed by 0 bases and 2 bases, with 11 bases remaining between them. The germline CDR1 and CDR2 sequences are LNHDA and SQIVND (reference sequence). The CDR3 nucleotides read TGTGCCAGTAGTATAGATCACGGACTTCCCTACAATGAGCAGTTCTTC. Amino acid sequence: CASSIDHGLPYNEQFF.

The chain employs TRBV28 and TRBJ1-5, with 7 bases fitting TRBD1. V was pared by 3 bases and J by 6 bases, with 11 bases of the junction left unmatched. Germline values: CDR1 MDHEN, CDR2 SYDVKM. The CDR3 has 16 amino acids. The CDR3 spells CASSFIRTGGFQPQHF. The CDR3 nucleotides read TGTGCCAGCAGTTTCATCCGGACAGGAGGTTTTCAGCCCCAGCATTTT.

Only one count was recorded for this clone. The V call is TRBV7-9, the J call TRBJ1-4; perhaps TRBD1 as D (6 bases). The CDR3 sequence is 15 residues long. The germline V gene encodes CDR1 SEHNR and CDR2 FQNEAQ (reference sequence). The V and J ends lost 4 bases and 8 bases respectively, with 17 bases between them. As DNA, the CDR3 is TGTGCCAGCAGCTCTACGGGACACCGTGGCGAAAAACTGTTTTTT. Translating gives CASSSTGHRGEKLFF.

The rearrangement links TRBV5-1 to TRBJ2-1; D might be TRBD1 or TRBD2, each matching 5 bases. The CDR3 length is 15 residues. Germline V gene lookup returns CDR1 SGHRS and CDR2 YFSETQ. Trimming took 1 base from V and 6 from J, leaving 14 bases between them. DNA for the CDR3: TGCGCCAGCAGCTTGACTGGGACCCCGGTCAATGAGCAGTTCTTC. This encodes CASSLTGTPVNEQFF.

The chain recombines TRBV6-1 with TRBJ1-2; D gene uncertain. The V gene lost 2 bases and the J gene lost 8 bases, with 12 bases spanning the gap. The CDR3 contains 13 residues. The germline V gene has CDR1 MNHNS and CDR2 SASEGT. Here the CDR3 reads CASSESAGWGYTF. The CDR3 DNA reads TGTGCCAGCAGTGAATCGGCAGGATGGGGCTACACCTTC.

The chain uses TRBV12-3 or TRBV12-4 and TRBJ1-2; D is unclear. Deletions cut 5 bases from V and 8 bases from J, with 15 bases between. This CDR3 contains 13 residues. The CDR3 reads CASSHKEYGGYTF. The DNA for the CDR3 is TGTGCCAGCAGTCACAAGGAGTACGGAGGCTACACCTTC.

Only one count was recorded for this clone. The chain has TRBV30 and TRBJ2-7; D might be TRBD1 or TRBD2, each matching 5 bases. Trimming pared 5 bases from V and 2 bases from J, leaving 13 bases between. This CDR3 region has 13 residues. Germline CDR1 reads GTSNPN; CDR2 reads SVGIG (reference sequence). The CDR3 reads CAWAEGLTYEQYF. The CDR3 nucleotides are TGTGCCTGGGCCGAGGGGCTGACCTACGAGCAGTACTTC.

The chain is built from TRBV7-9 and TRBJ1-2; possibly TRBD1 for D (5 bases). The germline gives CDR1 SEHNR, CDR2 FQNEAQ (reference sequence). Trimming took 4 bases from V and 7 from J, leaving 16 bases between them. CDR3 size: 14 residues. DNA for the CDR3: TGTGCCAGCAGCTCCCCGGTGGGGGTTGGTGGCTACACCTTC. Translating it yields CASSSPVGVGGYTF.

The chain recombines TRBV9 with TRBJ2-2; D is unclear. The V end lost 3 bases, the J end lost 4 bases, and 7 bases lay between the germline ends. This CDR3 region has 13 residues. Germline V gene data show CDR1 as SGDLS and CDR2 as YYNGEE. The CDR3 reads CASSADLTGELFF. CDR3 coding DNA: TGTGCCAGCAGCGCGGACCTCACCGGGGAGCTGTTTTTT.